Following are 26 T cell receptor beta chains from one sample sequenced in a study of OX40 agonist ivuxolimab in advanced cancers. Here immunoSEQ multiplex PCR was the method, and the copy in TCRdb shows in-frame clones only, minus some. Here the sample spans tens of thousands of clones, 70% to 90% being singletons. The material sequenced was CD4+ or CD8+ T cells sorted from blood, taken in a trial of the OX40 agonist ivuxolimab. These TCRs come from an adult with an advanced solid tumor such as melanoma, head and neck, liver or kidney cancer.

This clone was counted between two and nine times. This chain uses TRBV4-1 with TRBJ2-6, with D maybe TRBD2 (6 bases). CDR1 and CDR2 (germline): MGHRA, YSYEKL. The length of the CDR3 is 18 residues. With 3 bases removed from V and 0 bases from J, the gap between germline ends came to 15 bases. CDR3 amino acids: CASSQALEGLSGANVLTF. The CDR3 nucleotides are TGCGCCAGCAGCCAGGCCTTGGAGGGGCTCTCTGGGGCCAACGTCCTGACTTTC.

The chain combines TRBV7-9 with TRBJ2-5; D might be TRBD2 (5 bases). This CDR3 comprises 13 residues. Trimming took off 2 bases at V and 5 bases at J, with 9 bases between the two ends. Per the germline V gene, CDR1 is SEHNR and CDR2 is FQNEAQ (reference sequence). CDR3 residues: CASSLSSSETQYF. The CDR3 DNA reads TGTGCCAGCAGCTTATCTAGCAGTGAGACCCAGTACTTC. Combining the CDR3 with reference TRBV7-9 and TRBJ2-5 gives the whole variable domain DTGVSQNPRHKITKRGQNVTFRCDPISEHNRLYWYRQTLGQGPEFLTYFQNEAQLEKSRLLSDRFSAERPKGSFSTLEIQRTEQGDSAMYLCASSLSSSETQYFGPGTRLLVL.

DNA of the CDR3: TGTGCCAGCAGCTTAGCGCTAAGTCGGGACAGGGGGAGGAATGAGCAGTTCTTC. It specifies CASSLALSRDRGRNEQFF. The J gene is TRBJ2-1, the V gene TRBV7-6; 11 bases fit TRBD1. Germline lookup yields CDR1 SGHVS and CDR2 FNYEAQ. Trimming at V came to 0 bases and at J to 7 bases, leaving 11 bases not matched to a gene. CDR3 size: 18 residues.

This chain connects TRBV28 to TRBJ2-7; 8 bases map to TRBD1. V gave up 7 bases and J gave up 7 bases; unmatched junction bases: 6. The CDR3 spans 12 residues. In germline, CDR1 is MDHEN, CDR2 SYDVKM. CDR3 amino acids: CASMQGAGEQYF. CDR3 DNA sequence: TGTGCCAGCATGCAGGGGGCGGGTGAGCAGTACTTC. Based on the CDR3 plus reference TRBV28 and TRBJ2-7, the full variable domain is DVKVTQSSRYLVKRTGEKVFLECVQDMDHENMFWYRQDPGLGLRLIYFSYDVKMKEKGDIPEGYSVSREKKERFSLILESASTNQTSMYLCASMQGAGEQYFGPGTRLTVT.

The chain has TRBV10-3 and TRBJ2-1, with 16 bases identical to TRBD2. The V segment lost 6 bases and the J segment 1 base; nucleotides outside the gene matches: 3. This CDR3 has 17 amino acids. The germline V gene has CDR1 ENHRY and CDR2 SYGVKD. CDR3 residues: CAIRGTSGRGSYNEQFF. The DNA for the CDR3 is TGTGCCATCAGGGGGACTAGCGGGAGGGGTTCCTACAATGAGCAGTTCTTC.

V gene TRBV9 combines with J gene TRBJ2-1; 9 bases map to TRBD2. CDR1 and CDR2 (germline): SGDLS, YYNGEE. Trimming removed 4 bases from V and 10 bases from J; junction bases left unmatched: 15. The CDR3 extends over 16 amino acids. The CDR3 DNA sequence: TGTGCCAGCAGCATTACCCCGGGACTAGCCCGGGGAGAGCAGTTCTTC. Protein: CASSITPGLARGEQFF.

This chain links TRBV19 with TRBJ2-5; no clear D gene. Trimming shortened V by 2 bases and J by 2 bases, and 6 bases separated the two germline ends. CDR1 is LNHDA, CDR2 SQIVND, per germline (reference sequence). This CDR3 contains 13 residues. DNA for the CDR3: TGTGCCAGTAGTATAAGCTCTCAAGAGACCCAGTACTTC. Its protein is CASSISSQETQYF. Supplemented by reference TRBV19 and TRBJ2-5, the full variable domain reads DGGITQSPKYLFRKEGQNVTLSCEQNLNHDAMYWYRQDPGQGLRLIYYSQIVNDFQKGDIAEGYSVSREKKESFPLTVTSAQKNPTAFYLCASSISSQETQYFGPGTRLLVL.

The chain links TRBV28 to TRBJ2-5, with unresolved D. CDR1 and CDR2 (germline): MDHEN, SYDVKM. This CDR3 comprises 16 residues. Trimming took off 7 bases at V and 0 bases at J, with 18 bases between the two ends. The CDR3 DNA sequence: TGTGCCAGCACCCCCATGGGCAGTTCGTACCAAGAGACCCAGTACTTC. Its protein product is CASTPMGSSYQETQYF.

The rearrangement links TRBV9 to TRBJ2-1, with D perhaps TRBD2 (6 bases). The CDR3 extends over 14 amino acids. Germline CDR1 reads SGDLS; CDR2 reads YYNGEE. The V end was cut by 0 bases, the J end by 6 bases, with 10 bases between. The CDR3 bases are TGTGCCAGCAGCGTAGGAGGGACTGCCAATGAGCAGTTCTTC. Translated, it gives CASSVGGTANEQFF.

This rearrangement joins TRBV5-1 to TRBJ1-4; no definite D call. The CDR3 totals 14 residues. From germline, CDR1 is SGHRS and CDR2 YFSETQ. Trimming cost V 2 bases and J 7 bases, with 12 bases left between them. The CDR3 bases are TGCGCCAGCAGCTTCGAGCGTCTGGGTGAAAAACTGTTTTTT. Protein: CASSFERLGEKLFF. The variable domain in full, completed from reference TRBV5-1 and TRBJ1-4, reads KAGVTQTPRYLIKTRGQQVTLSCSPISGHRSVSWYQQTPGQGLQFLFEYFSETQRNKGNFPGRFSGRQFSNSRSEMNVSTLELGDSALYLCASSFERLGEKLFFGSGTQLSVL.

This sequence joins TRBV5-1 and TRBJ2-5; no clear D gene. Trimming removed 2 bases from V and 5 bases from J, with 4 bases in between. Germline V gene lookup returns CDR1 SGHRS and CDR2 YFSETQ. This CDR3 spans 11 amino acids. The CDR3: CASSFEETQYF. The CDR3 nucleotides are TGCGCCAGCAGCTTTGAGGAGACCCAGTACTTC.

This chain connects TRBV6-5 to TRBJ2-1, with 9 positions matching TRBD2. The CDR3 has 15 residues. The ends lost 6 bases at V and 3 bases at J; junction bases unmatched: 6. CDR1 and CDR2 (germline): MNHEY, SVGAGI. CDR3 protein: CASSRSGGFYNEQFF. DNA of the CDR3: TGTGCCAGCAGCCGAAGCGGGGGGTTCTACAATGAGCAGTTCTTC.

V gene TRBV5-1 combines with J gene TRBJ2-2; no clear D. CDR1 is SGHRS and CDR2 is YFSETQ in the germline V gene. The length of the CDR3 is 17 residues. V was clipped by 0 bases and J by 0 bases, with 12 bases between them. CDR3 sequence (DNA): TGCGCCAGCAGCTTGGCCAGCAGTACGGCGAACACCGGGGAGCTGTTTTTT. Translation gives CASSLASSTANTGELFF.

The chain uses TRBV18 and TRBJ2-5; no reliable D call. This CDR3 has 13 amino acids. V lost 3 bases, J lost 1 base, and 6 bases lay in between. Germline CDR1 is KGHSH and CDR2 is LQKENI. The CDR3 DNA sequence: TGTGCCAGCTCACCCTCCAGCCAAGAGACCCAGTACTTC. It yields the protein CASSPSSQETQYF.

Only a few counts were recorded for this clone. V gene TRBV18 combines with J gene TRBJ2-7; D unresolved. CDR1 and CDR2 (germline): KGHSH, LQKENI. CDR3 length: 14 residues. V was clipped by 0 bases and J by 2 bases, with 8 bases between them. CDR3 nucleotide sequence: TGTGCCAGCTCACCACCGAGTTCACCCTACGAGCAGTACTTC. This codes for CASSPPSSPYEQYF.

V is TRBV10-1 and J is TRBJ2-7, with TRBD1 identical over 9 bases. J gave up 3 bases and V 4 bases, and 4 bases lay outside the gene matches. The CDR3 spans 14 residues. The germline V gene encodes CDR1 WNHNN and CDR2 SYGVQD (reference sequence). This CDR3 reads CASSGTGEGYEQYF. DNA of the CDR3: TGCGCCAGCAGTGGGACAGGGGAGGGCTACGAGCAGTACTTC.

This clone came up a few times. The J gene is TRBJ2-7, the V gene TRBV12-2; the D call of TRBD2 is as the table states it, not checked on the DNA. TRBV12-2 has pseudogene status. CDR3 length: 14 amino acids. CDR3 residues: CASRWSGREYEQYF. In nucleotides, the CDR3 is TGTGCAAGTCGCTGGAGCGGGAGGGAGTACGAGCAGTACTTC.

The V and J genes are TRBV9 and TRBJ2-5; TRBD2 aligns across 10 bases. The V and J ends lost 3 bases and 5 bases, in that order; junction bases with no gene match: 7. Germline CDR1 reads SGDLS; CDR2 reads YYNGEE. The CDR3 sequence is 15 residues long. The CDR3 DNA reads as TGTGCCAGCAGCGCCGGGACTAGCGAGTGGGAGACCCAGTACTTC. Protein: CASSAGTSEWETQYF.

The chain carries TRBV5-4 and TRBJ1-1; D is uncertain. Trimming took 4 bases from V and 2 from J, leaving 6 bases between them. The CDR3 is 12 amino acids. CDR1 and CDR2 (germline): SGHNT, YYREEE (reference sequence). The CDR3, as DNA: TGTGCCAGCAGCAAAGGAAACACTGAAGCTTTCTTT. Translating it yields CASSKGNTEAFF. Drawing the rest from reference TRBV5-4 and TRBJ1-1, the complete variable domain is ETGVTQSPTHLIKTRGQQVTLRCSSQSGHNTVSWYQQALGQGPQFIFQYYREEENGRGNFPPRFSGLQFPNYSSELNVNALELDDSALYLCASSKGNTEAFFGQGTRLTVV.

The CDR3 DNA sequence: TGCGCCAGCAGCCAAGTCCCAGCGAACACCGGGGAGCTGTTTTTT. Amino acids: CASSQVPANTGELFF. The chain couples TRBV4-3 to TRBJ2-2, with D hard to call. The V gene lost 1 base and the J gene lost 0 bases, with 6 bases spanning the gap. The germline V gene has CDR1 LGHNA and CDR2 YSLEER. CDR3 length equals 15 residues.

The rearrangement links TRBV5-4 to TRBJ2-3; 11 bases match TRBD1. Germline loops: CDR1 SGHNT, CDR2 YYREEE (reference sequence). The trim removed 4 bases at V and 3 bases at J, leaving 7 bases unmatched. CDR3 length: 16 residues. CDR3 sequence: CASSPARDRGTDTQYF. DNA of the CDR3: TGTGCCAGCAGCCCCGCTCGGGACAGGGGGACAGATACGCAGTATTTT.

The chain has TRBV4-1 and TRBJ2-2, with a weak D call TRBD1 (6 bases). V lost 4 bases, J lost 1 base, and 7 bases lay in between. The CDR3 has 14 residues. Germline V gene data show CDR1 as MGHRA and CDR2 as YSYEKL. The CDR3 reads CASSRGQNTGELFF. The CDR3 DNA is TGCGCCAGCAGCCGGGGACAGAACACCGGGGAGCTGTTTTTT.

The CDR3 DNA follows: TGTGCCAGCAGCAGCGAAGTAGAGACCCAGTACTTC. Translating gives CASSSEVETQYF. The chain recombines TRBV28 with TRBJ2-5; D gene ambiguous. V lost 6 bases and J 4 bases, leaving 9 bases between the germline ends. CDR3 length: 12 residues. Looked up from germline, CDR1 is MDHEN and CDR2 is SYDVKM. Based on the CDR3 plus reference TRBV28 and TRBJ2-5, the full variable domain is DVKVTQSSRYLVKRTGEKVFLECVQDMDHENMFWYRQDPGLGLRLIYFSYDVKMKEKGDIPEGYSVSREKKERFSLILESASTNQTSMYLCASSSEVETQYFGPGTRLLVL.

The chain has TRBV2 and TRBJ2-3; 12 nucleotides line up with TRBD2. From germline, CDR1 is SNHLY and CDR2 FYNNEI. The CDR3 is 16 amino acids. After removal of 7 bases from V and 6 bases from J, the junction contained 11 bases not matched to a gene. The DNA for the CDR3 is TGTGCCAGCACCGAGCTCCTAGCGGGGGGGGGCGATACGCAGTATTTT. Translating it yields CASTELLAGGGDTQYF.

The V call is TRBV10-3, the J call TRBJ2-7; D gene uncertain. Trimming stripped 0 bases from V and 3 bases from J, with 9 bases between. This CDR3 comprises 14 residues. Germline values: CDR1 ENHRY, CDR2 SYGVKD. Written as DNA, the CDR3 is TGTGCCATCAGTGAGTCAGGGAAGGACTACGAGCAGTACTTC. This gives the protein CAISESGKDYEQYF.

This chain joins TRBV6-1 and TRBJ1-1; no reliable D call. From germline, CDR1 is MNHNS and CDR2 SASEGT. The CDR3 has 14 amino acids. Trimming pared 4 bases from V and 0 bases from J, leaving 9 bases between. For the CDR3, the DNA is TGTGCCAGCAGTGCGGACGTCATGAACACTGAAGCTTTCTTT. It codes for CASSADVMNTEAFF.